This T cell receptor (beta chain) was documented in a study of monozygotic twins with cystic fibrosis. Of note for this clone: The antigen is undetermined.

General study findings and limits: Nucleotide-identical clonotype sharing was significantly higher within monozygotic CF twin pairs than between unrelated CF individuals. Median Simpson clonality of 0.0095 suggested naive T cells predominated. J usage was most co-twin-similar in 8 of 16 pairs, V in 13. In this small cohort, shared CDR3 numbers showed no association with age, concordance or disease severity.

Per germline, CDR1 SGHRS and CDR2 YFSETQ. The CDR3 consists of 14 residues. The germline V and J ends were trimmed by 5 bases and 5 bases, with 16 bases remaining between them. Here immunoSEQ multiplex PCR was the method, and the copy in TCRdb shows in-frame clones only, minus some. The sample includes 22,000 or so clones, about 87% of them seen just once. The specimen was blood. The chain has TRBV5-1 and TRBJ2-5; no definite D call. This receptor was obtained from a woman aged 25 to 39 with cystic fibrosis. CDR3 region: CASSNERKWETQYF. The CDR3 coding sequence is TGCGCCAGCAGTAATGAGAGGAAATGGGAGACCCAGTACTTC.